What follows are 28 T cell receptor beta chains derived from one specimen sequenced in a study of T cells in Graves' hyperthyroidism and ophthalmopathy. Amplification yielded TCR beta CDR3 regions, with RNA transcripts as the source. With the HTBI primer set, the TCR CDR3 went through a first round of RT-PCR. Using its own MiXCR run on the multiplex PCR reads, TCRdb lists one record per CDR3 protein. The table includes approximately 740,000 distinct CDR3 sequences, 13% to 15% detected once. Sequenced sample: blood. The receptors stem from a woman in her late teens or twenties with Graves' hyperthyroidism.

This clonotype was picked up many times. The chain is built from TRBV20-1 and TRBJ2-1; a weak D match, TRBD2 (6 bases). The germline V gene encodes CDR1 DFQATT and CDR2 SNEGSKA (reference sequence). Trimming took off 5 bases at V and 4 bases at J, with 15 bases between the two ends. There are 14 residues in the CDR3. The CDR3 bases are TGCAGTGCTCTCCGGGGAGGTTTATACAATGAGCAGTTCTTC. Protein product: CSALRGGLYNEQFF.

This clonotype has more than one count but fewer than ten. A much larger clone differs from this one at a single base, so this may be a read error. The V and J genes are TRBV2 and TRBJ2-7; the D gene is possibly TRBD2 (6 bases). CDR1 is SNHLY and CDR2 is FYNNEI in the germline V gene. The CDR3 contains 15 residues. CDR3 DNA sequence: TGTGCCAGCCACGACGGCGGGAAGAGGAGCTACGAGCAGCACTTC. This gives the protein CASHDGGKRSYEQHF.

Many counts were recorded for this clonotype. J is TRBJ2-7 and V is TRBV3-1; D is unresolved. Germline V gene data show CDR1 as LGHDT and CDR2 as YNNKEL (reference sequence). The CDR3 loop spans 13 amino acids. V gave up 0 bases and J gave up 3 bases, with 6 bases separating them. CDR3 DNA: TGTGCCAGCAGCCAAGAAGGCAACTACGAGCAGTACTTC. As protein: CASSQEGNYEQYF.

This clonotype was seen only a few times. V usage is TRBV5-4 and J usage is TRBJ1-1, with TRBD1 as a possible D gene (5 bases). Trimming pared 5 bases from V and 0 bases from J, leaving 17 bases between. CDR3 length: 16 amino acids. Germline loops: CDR1 SGHNT, CDR2 YYREEE (reference sequence). The CDR3, as DNA: TGTGCCAGCAGTACCACTTCGGGACTTTTGAACACTGAAGCTTTCTTT. Translation gives CASSTTSGLLNTEAFF.

This clonotype has a handful of counts. The rearrangement links TRBV12-3 or TRBV12-4 to TRBJ2-7, with 7 bases fitting TRBD1. This CDR3 is built from 18 residues. The trim removed 3 bases at V and 0 bases at J, leaving 14 bases unmatched. The CDR3 DNA is TGTGCCAGCAGTTTTGCTAGGGGCCCCCGGGACAGCTCCTACGAGCAGTACTTC. Amino acid sequence: CASSFARGPRDSSYEQYF.

This clonotype was detected only a few times. The V and J genes are TRBV19 and TRBJ2-3, with 10 bases identical to TRBD2. The CDR3 spans 15 residues. The V gene end was trimmed by 8 bases and the J gene end by 6 bases; junction bases not matched to a gene: 11. CDR1 and CDR2 (germline): LNHDA, SQIVND (reference sequence). For the CDR3, the DNA is TGTGCCAGTTCGCCTAGCGGGAGACCGAGGGATACGCAGTATTTT. Translating gives CASSPSGRPRDTQYF.

The chain carries TRBV9 and TRBJ2-1, with D maybe TRBD2 (6 bases). V lost 6 bases to trimming and J lost 6 bases, with 13 bases between them. The CDR3 has 13 residues. Germline loops: CDR1 SGDLS, CDR2 YYNGEE. The CDR3 here is CASNLGGTNEQFF. The CDR3 DNA is TGTGCCAGCAATCTCGGGGGAACCAATGAGCAGTTCTTC. The full variable domain, its missing parts supplied by reference TRBV9 and TRBJ2-1, is DSGVTQTPKHLITATGQRVTLRCSPRSGDLSVYWYQQSLDQGLQFLIQYYNGEERAKGNILERFSAQQFPDLHSELNLSSLELGDSALYFCASNLGGTNEQFFGPGTRLTVL.

The CDR3 sequence: CASARSGTMSPGGQFF. Written as DNA, the CDR3 is TGTGCCAGCGCGAGATCTGGGACTATGAGCCCGGGGGGGCAGTTCTTC. The gene calls are TRBV6-1 and TRBJ2-1; 7 nucleotides match TRBD2. J lost 12 bases, V lost 8 bases, and 22 bases had no gene match. The CDR3 is 16 amino acids. Germline V gene lookup returns CDR1 MNHNS and CDR2 SASEGT.

The table lists this clonotype with many counts. The chain joins TRBV28 to TRBJ1-1; D is undetermined. CDR1 MDHEN and CDR2 SYDVKM come from the germline V gene. CDR3 size: 15 residues. Trimming removed 5 bases from V and 4 bases from J, with 17 bases in between. CDR3 sequence: CASSPLTRTATEAFF. The DNA for the CDR3 is TGTGCCAGCAGTCCCCTGACAAGGACGGCCACTGAAGCTTTCTTT.

The V gene is TRBV4-1, the J gene TRBJ2-1; the D gene is possibly TRBD2 (6 bases). The CDR3 contains 17 residues. V was pared by 1 base and J by 3 bases, with 16 bases between. Germline lookup yields CDR1 MGHRA and CDR2 YSYEKL. CDR3 in DNA: TGCGCCAGCAGCCAAGTTAGCTTAGGAGGGATCTACAATGAGCAGTTCTTC. This codes for CASSQVSLGGIYNEQFF.

This clonotype was recorded many times. This sequence joins TRBV20-1 and TRBJ2-1; TRBD2 matches at 7 bases. After removal of 5 bases from V and 8 bases from J, the junction contained 15 bases not matched to a gene. This CDR3 comprises 15 residues. The germline V gene encodes CDR1 DFQATT and CDR2 SNEGSKA (reference sequence). The CDR3 sequence is CSAFQRTRGSDEQFF. CDR3 coding DNA: TGCAGTGCTTTCCAACGGACTAGAGGTAGCGATGAGCAGTTCTTC.

This clonotype was counted only a few times. The chain joins TRBV19 to TRBJ1-2; D gene ambiguous. Per germline, CDR1 LNHDA and CDR2 SQIVND (reference sequence). The CDR3 is 15 residues long. V was trimmed by 2 bases and J by 3 bases, leaving 13 bases between them. CDR3 sequence (DNA): TGTGCCAGTAGTATAAGACTTTTGAGCGACTATGGCTACACCTTC. It translates to CASSIRLLSDYGYTF.

The chain has TRBV7-9 and TRBJ1-1, with 10 bases matching TRBD1. Germline CDR1 SEHNR, CDR2 FQNEAQ (reference sequence). The CDR3 loop spans 15 amino acids. The J segment lost 4 bases and the V segment lost 6 bases, leaving 8 bases of the junction unmatched. Here the CDR3 DNA reads TGTGCCAGCAGTCCTGGGACAGGGGTTATCACTGAAGCTTTCTTT. Translated, it gives CASSPGTGVITEAFF.

The V gene is TRBV19, the J gene TRBJ1-4, with 12 bases matching TRBD1. This CDR3 contains 19 residues. V shed 3 bases and J 2 bases; nucleotides not matched to a gene: 10. Germline loops: CDR1 LNHDA, CDR2 SQIVND (reference sequence). Here the CDR3 DNA reads TGTGCCAGTAGTATTCCTGGGACAGGGGGCGCGATTACTAATGAAAAACTGTTTTTT. Translation: CASSIPGTGGAITNEKLFF.

This clonotype was picked up many times. CDR3 protein: CASSLGRVSNYGYTF. In DNA form, the CDR3 reads TGTGCCAGCAGCTTAGGTCGGGTTTCTAACTATGGCTACACCTTC. The chain combines TRBV11-2 with TRBJ1-2; D gene uncertain. CDR3 length: 15 amino acids. Germline V gives CDR1 SGHAT, CDR2 FQNNGV. Trimming removed 1 base from V and 0 bases from J, with 9 bases in between.

The chain recombines TRBV27 with TRBJ2-7; maybe TRBD1 (6 bases). V was pared by 2 bases and J by 3 bases, with 17 bases between. This CDR3 has 16 residues. Germline lookup yields CDR1 MNHEY and CDR2 SMNVEV (reference sequence). The CDR3 nucleotides read TGTGCCAGCAGTTTAACTCAGGTTACAGGGATCTACGAGCAGTACTTC. This translates into CASSLTQVTGIYEQYF.

This clonotype was seen many times. This chain uses TRBV11-3 with TRBJ2-1, with 12 bases matching TRBD2. Germline CDR1 reads SGHNT; CDR2 reads YENEEA. The CDR3 covers 17 residues. J gave up 4 bases and V 3 bases, and 7 bases lay outside the gene matches. Written as DNA, the CDR3 is TGTGCCAGCAGCTTTCCCCTAGCGGGAGGGGGGTACAATGAGCAGTTCTTC. Encoded protein: CASSFPLAGGGYNEQFF. The whole variable domain, filled in from reference TRBV11-3 and TRBJ2-1, reads EAGVVQSPRYKIIEKKQPVAFWCNPISGHNTLYWYLQNLGQGPELLIRYENEEAVDDSQLPKDRFSAERLKGVDSTLKIQPAELGDSAVYLCASSFPLAGGGYNEQFFGPGTRLTVL.

A remark on this clonotype: This may be a read error: a much more frequent sequence differs by one nucleotide. The chain is built from TRBV18 and TRBJ2-1; TRBD2 aligns across 12 bases. The CDR3 has 18 residues. The V segment lost 1 base and the J segment 2 bases; nucleotides outside the gene matches: 6. In germline, CDR1 is KGHSH, CDR2 LQKENI. The DNA for the CDR3 is TGTGCCAGCTCACCACGACTAGCGGGAGAGGCTCCCTACAATGAGCAGTTCTTC. As protein: CASSPRLAGEAPYNEQFF.

The table lists this clonotype with many counts. The chain couples TRBV29-1 to TRBJ2-5; D remains ambiguous. Trimming left V 7 bases short and J 3 bases short, with 12 bases between. Germline CDR1 SQVTM, CDR2 ANQGSEA. This CDR3 has 12 residues. This chain's CDR3 is CSAGRPEETQYF. In DNA, the CDR3 is TGCAGCGCCGGACGCCCCGAAGAGACCCAGTACTTC.

This clonotype occurred many times. This sequence joins TRBV12-3 or TRBV12-4 and TRBJ1-2; D remains unclear. The CDR3 is made up of 14 amino acids. Trimming removed 4 bases from V and 8 bases from J, with 17 bases in between. The CDR3 DNA is TGTGCCAGCAGTTGGCAGCGAGGCAGATACGGCTACACCTTC. It translates to CASSWQRGRYGYTF.

This clonotype was counted many times. V is TRBV11-2 and J is TRBJ1-6; D gene uncertain. V was pared by 4 bases and J by 9 bases, with 13 bases between. The CDR3 covers 14 residues. In germline, CDR1 is SGHAT, CDR2 FQNNGV. The CDR3 DNA is TGTGCCAGCAGCTCCACAGTAGGTGCTTCACCCCTCCACTTT. Protein: CASSSTVGASPLHF.

Many counts were recorded for this clonotype. J is TRBJ2-1 and V is TRBV27; 7 bases align to TRBD2. The CDR3 runs to 14 residues. Trimming took 3 bases from V and 9 from J; bases not matched to a gene: 8. Germline V lookup: CDR1 MNHEY, CDR2 SMNVEV (reference sequence). The CDR3 spells CASSFQGGPFEQFF. The CDR3 DNA follows: TGTGCCAGCAGTTTTCAGGGAGGGCCTTTTGAGCAGTTCTTC.

This clonotype was picked up a small number of times. The chain links TRBV12-3 or TRBV12-4 to TRBJ2-3; maybe TRBD1 (6 bases). The CDR3 loop spans 16 amino acids. The V end lost 6 bases, the J end lost 1 base, and 17 bases lay between the germline ends. CDR3: CASREQGTVGTDTQYF. CDR3 coding DNA: TGTGCCAGCAGAGAACAGGGTACCGTGGGCACAGATACGCAGTATTTT.

The chain employs TRBV3-1 and TRBJ2-3, with 11 bases matching TRBD2. After removal of 0 bases from V and 6 bases from J, the junction contained 11 bases not matched to a gene. The germline V gene has CDR1 LGHDT and CDR2 YNNKEL (reference sequence). This CDR3 has 18 amino acids. CDR3 in DNA: TGTGCCAGCAGCCAAGAGGGGCTAGCGGGAGGTTCGCGGGATACGCAGTATTTT. Amino acids: CASSQEGLAGGSRDTQYF.

The chain carries TRBV12-5 and TRBJ1-1; the D gene is possibly TRBD1 (5 bases). This CDR3 contains 16 residues. V dropped 3 bases and J dropped 1 base, with 15 bases sitting between them. Germline V gene lookup returns CDR1 LGHNT and CDR2 FRNRAP. CDR3 amino acids: CASGLIGRDGNTEAFF. The CDR3 coding sequence is TGTGCTAGTGGTTTAATTGGTAGGGACGGGAACACTGAAGCTTTCTTT.

The rearrangement uses TRBV10-3 and TRBJ2-1; D gene unclear. Germline-derived CDR1 and CDR2 are ENHRY and SYGVKD. Between the trimmed V and J ends, which lost 0 bases and 9 bases, there was a span of 9 bases. There are 13 residues in the CDR3. The CDR3 bases are TGTGCCATCAGTGAGTCGAATCCCGGTGAGCAGTTCTTC. Translating gives CAISESNPGEQFF.

In this sample, this clonotype turned up many times. The chain uses TRBV20-1 and TRBJ2-3, with 13 bases matching TRBD2. This CDR3 comprises 15 residues. From germline, CDR1 is DFQATT and CDR2 SNEGSKA (reference sequence). In DNA, the CDR3 is TGCTCGGGACTAGCGGGATGGGGGTACACAGATACGCAGTATTTT. Translating it yields CSGLAGWGYTDTQYF.

This clonotype was detected ten times or more. The chain combines TRBV30 with TRBJ2-7; D is possibly TRBD2 (6 bases). The CDR3 runs 14 residues. V dropped 3 bases and J dropped 4 bases, with 16 bases sitting between them. The V gene's germline CDR1 is GTSNPN and CDR2 SVGIG (reference sequence). The CDR3 loop reads CAWSVGGVGYEQYF. CDR3 DNA: TGTGCCTGGAGCGTGGGGGGAGTGGGGTACGAGCAGTACTTC.